The 25 T cell receptor beta chains presented below share a single source sample, sequenced in a study of early stage breast cancer tumors (dated by TCRdb to about 2017). Library preparation was by the immunoSEQ multiplex PCR assay. The immuneACCESS repertoire file appears here via TCRdb, limited to in-frame rearrangements. These files lack a portion of the clones; in checked studies, under half of the deficit traces to unresolved V genes, and the cause of the others is not known. The sample data list under 5,500 clones, and around 72% of these were observed just once. Around 24% of the sample lies in the top ten. The sample consisted of normal breast tissue next to the tumor. The receptor source for this set is a person aged 55 to 75 with breast cancer.

This chain uses TRBV6-6 with TRBJ2-1, with D tentatively TRBD2 (6 bases). V was trimmed by 2 bases and J by 4 bases, leaving 12 bases between them. CDR1 is MNHNY and CDR2 is SVGAGI in the germline V gene (reference sequence). CDR3 length equals 15 residues. The chain's CDR3 is CASSYEDYRYNEQFF. The CDR3 region has the DNA TGTGCCAGCAGTTACGAGGACTACCGATACAATGAGCAGTTCTTC.

The CDR3 loop reads CASSVHTKNTEAFF. The DNA of the CDR3 is TGTGCCAGCAGCGTGCACACCAAGAACACTGAAGCTTTCTTT. The chain combines TRBV9 with TRBJ1-1; D not certain. This CDR3 contains 14 residues. Germline CDR1 is SGDLS and CDR2 is YYNGEE. V lost 2 bases, J lost 1 base, and 9 bases lay in between.

This clone is a singleton in its sample. The rearrangement uses TRBV6-1 and TRBJ1-1; D unresolved. Per germline, CDR1 MNHNS and CDR2 SASEGT. V was clipped by 0 bases and J by 3 bases, with 23 bases between them. CDR3 length: 19 amino acids. The CDR3 region is CASSEALISGRRTDTEAFF. Written as DNA, the CDR3 is TGTGCCAGCAGTGAAGCGCTAATTTCTGGTCGCAGGACGGACACTGAAGCTTTCTTT.

The chain employs TRBV2 and TRBJ1-1; D call uncertain. The CDR3 runs to 15 residues. CDR1 and CDR2 from the germline V gene are SNHLY and FYNNEI. Between the trimmed V and J ends, which lost 2 bases and 0 bases, there was a span of 10 bases. The CDR3 nucleotides read TGTGCCAGCAGTGAAAATCGTGCAGTGAACACTGAAGCTTTCTTT. This sequence encodes CASSENRAVNTEAFF. Drawing the rest from reference TRBV2 and TRBJ1-1, the complete variable domain is EPEVTQTPSHQVTQMGQEVILRCVPISNHLYFYWYRQILGQKVEFLVSFYNNEISEKSEIFDDQFSVERPDGSNFTLKIRSTKLEDSAMYFCASSENRAVNTEAFFGQGTRLTVV.

The chain links TRBV6-6 to TRBJ1-2, with D perhaps matching TRBD1 (6 bases). The V gene lost 0 bases and the J gene lost 5 bases, with 13 bases spanning the gap. CDR1 and CDR2 from the germline V gene are MNHNY and SVGAGI (reference sequence). The CDR3 consists of 15 residues. CDR3 loop: CASSYSTSGVYGYTF. The CDR3 DNA reads as TGTGCCAGCAGTTACTCGACCTCAGGGGTTTATGGCTACACCTTC.

The V gene is TRBV18, the J gene TRBJ2-7, with D tentatively TRBD1 (5 bases). The V gene lost 2 bases and the J gene lost 3 bases, with 14 bases spanning the gap. CDR3 size: 15 residues. Germline CDR1 is KGHSH and CDR2 is LQKENI. The CDR3: CASSPRGREDYEQYF. The CDR3 DNA follows: TGTGCCAGCTCACCAAGGGGCAGGGAAGACTACGAGCAGTACTTC.

CDR3 amino acids: CASSLRLAGGPPDTQYF. The CDR3 region has the DNA TGTGCCAGCAGCTTAAGACTAGCGGGAGGCCCCCCAGATACGCAGTATTTT. The chain has TRBV7-6 and TRBJ2-3, with TRBD2 identical over 13 bases. V was pared by 2 bases and J by 4 bases, with 6 bases of the junction left unmatched. Germline V gives CDR1 SGHVS, CDR2 FNYEAQ. This CDR3 is built from 17 residues.

The rearrangement uses TRBV9 and TRBJ1-2; D remains unclear. Trimming took 4 bases from V and 4 from J, leaving 17 bases between them. Germline assignment: CDR1 SGDLS and CDR2 YYNGEE. The CDR3 loop spans 15 amino acids. The CDR3 region is CASSPNLALGYGYTF. The CDR3 coding sequence is TGTGCCAGCAGCCCGAACTTGGCGTTGGGCTATGGCTACACCTTC.

The chain is built from TRBV6-5 and TRBJ1-1; no firm D call. From germline, CDR1 is MNHEY and CDR2 SVGAGI. The ends were cut back, 7 bases at V and 4 bases at J, with 13 bases in the middle. The CDR3 has 13 residues. The CDR3: CASTPHPGTEAFF. The CDR3 nucleotides are TGTGCCAGCACGCCGCACCCGGGCACTGAAGCTTTCTTT.

The chain has TRBV11-3 and TRBJ1-1; perhaps TRBD1 as D (6 bases). Trimming left V 5 bases short and J 3 bases short, with 10 bases between. CDR3 length: 13 residues. Germline V gene data show CDR1 as SGHNT and CDR2 as YENEEA. DNA of the CDR3: TGTGCCAGCAGCCCAGGGGTGTACACTGAAGCTTTCTTT. Its translation is CASSPGVYTEAFF.

The V and J genes are TRBV5-4 and TRBJ2-5; 11 nucleotides line up with TRBD2. CDR3 length: 20 residues. Germline CDR1 is SGHNT and CDR2 is YYREEE (reference sequence). V gave up 4 bases and J gave up 0 bases; unmatched junction bases: 17. CDR3 protein: CASSRSSLAGDWMYQETQYF. In DNA, the CDR3 is TGTGCCAGCAGCCGTTCCTCACTAGCGGGAGATTGGATGTACCAAGAGACCCAGTACTTC.

This clone was picked up a small number of times. The rearrangement links TRBV10-1 to TRBJ2-2; unclear D gene. Looked up from germline, CDR1 is WNHNN and CDR2 is SYGVQD (reference sequence). The CDR3 totals 11 residues. V shed 3 bases and J shed 7 bases, with 3 bases lying between them. CDR3 amino acids: CASSELGELFF. CDR3 bases: TGCGCCAGCAGTGAACTCGGGGAGCTGTTTTTT.

The V call is TRBV9, the J call TRBJ1-1, with D possibly being TRBD1 (5 bases). Trimming took 0 bases from V and 5 from J, leaving 11 bases between them. CDR1 is SGDLS, CDR2 YYNGEE, per germline. This CDR3 has 14 amino acids. The CDR3 DNA reads as TGTGCCAGCAGCGTAGGTGAGACAGCTACTGAAGCTTTCTTT. It codes for CASSVGETATEAFF.

This clone is medium-sized within its sample. This rearrangement joins TRBV7-2 to TRBJ2-2; D possibly corresponds to TRBD2 (5 bases). The germline V and J ends were trimmed by 5 bases and 4 bases, with 11 bases remaining between them. The CDR3 is 14 residues long. Looked up from germline, CDR1 is SGHTA and CDR2 is FQGNSA. CDR3: CASSRAEITGELFF. CDR3 nucleotides: TGTGCCAGCAGCCGAGCGGAGATCACCGGGGAGCTGTTTTTT.

V gene TRBV6-1 combines with J gene TRBJ1-2; D is unclear. The V gene's germline CDR1 is MNHNS and CDR2 SASEGT. Trimming shortened V by 2 bases and J by 0 bases, and 13 bases separated the two germline ends. The CDR3 is made up of 16 amino acids. The CDR3 DNA reads as TGTGCCAGCAGTGAAACTAGCACAACTACTAACTATGGCTACACCTTC. Amino acids: CASSETSTTTNYGYTF.

The V and J genes are TRBV11-3 and TRBJ2-1; D uncertain. This CDR3 comprises 13 residues. Germline CDR1 is SGHNT and CDR2 is YENEEA. Trimming removed 3 bases from V and 3 bases from J, with 6 bases in between. The CDR3 coding sequence is TGTGCCAGCAGCTTTGGCGGCTACAATGAGCAGTTCTTC. This gives the protein CASSFGGYNEQFF.

This clone rates as medium-sized (0.01 to 0.1%). The V gene is TRBV7-5, the J gene TRBJ1-2. TRBV7-5 is shown as a pseudogene. CDR3 length equals 13 residues. CDR3 residues: CARSNTRIYGYTF. DNA for the CDR3: TGTGCCAGAAGCAACACACGGATCTATGGCTACACCTTC.

The chain couples TRBV6-5 to TRBJ1-2; 7 bases agree with TRBD1. The CDR3 is made up of 15 amino acids. V lost 6 bases and J lost 4; bases outside the gene matches: 11. Germline V gene lookup returns CDR1 MNHEY and CDR2 SVGAGI. CDR3 amino acids: CASREQGRLAYGYTF. The CDR3 DNA reads as TGTGCCAGCAGAGAACAGGGGCGTTTGGCCTATGGCTACACCTTC.

The chain couples TRBV6-9 to TRBJ2-3; 7 nucleotides match TRBD2. The germline CDR1 and CDR2 sequences are MNHGY and SVAAGI. V trimming: 6 bases; J trimming: 0 bases; junction bases outside the gene matches: 6. The CDR3 is 15 amino acids. CDR3: CASRMWRGSTDTQYF. In DNA, the CDR3 is TGTGCCAGCAGGATGTGGCGGGGGAGCACAGATACGCAGTATTTT.

In this sample, this clone turned up a few times. The chain carries TRBV18 and TRBJ1-4; a possible D gene is TRBD1 (6 bases). The V end lost 6 bases, the J end lost 7 bases, and 15 bases lay between the germline ends. CDR1 is KGHSH and CDR2 is LQKENI in the germline V gene. This CDR3 is 14 amino acids long. CDR3 in DNA: TGTGCCAGCTCGAAGGGGGGGAACACTGAAAAACTGTTTTTT. The encoded protein is CASSKGGNTEKLFF.

This chain joins TRBV4-1 and TRBJ1-2; D might be TRBD1 (6 bases). The germline CDR1 and CDR2 sequences are MGHRA and YSYEKL. The CDR3 runs 15 residues. The germline V and J ends were trimmed by 4 bases and 1 base, with 13 bases remaining between them. CDR3 nucleotides: TGCGCCAGCAGCCCCAACAGGGATTTTAACTATGGCTACACCTTC. Residues: CASSPNRDFNYGYTF.

V and J are TRBV6-1 and TRBJ2-5; 7 bases line up with TRBD1. The V gene end was trimmed by 5 bases and the J gene end by 12 bases; junction bases not matched to a gene: 15. This CDR3 is built from 14 residues. CDR1 and CDR2 from the germline V gene are MNHNS and SASEGT. This CDR3 reads CASSTGTEGTGKYF. As DNA, the CDR3 is TGTGCCAGCAGTACCGGGACAGAAGGTACAGGAAAGTACTTC.

The chain has TRBV6-1 and TRBJ1-3; D not resolved. The V end was cut by 2 bases, the J end by 0 bases, with 14 bases between. The CDR3 is 17 residues long. Germline loops: CDR1 MNHNS, CDR2 SASEGT. The CDR3 loop is CASSEFGGSRSGNTIYF. CDR3 DNA: TGTGCCAGCAGTGAATTCGGAGGGTCCCGCTCTGGAAACACCATATATTTT.

V gene TRBV6-1 combines with J gene TRBJ2-1; a weak D match, TRBD2 (6 bases). The CDR3 contains 13 residues. V was trimmed by 11 bases and J by 0 bases, leaving 11 bases between them. From germline, CDR1 is MNHNS and CDR2 SASEGT. CDR3 sequence reads: CAGRDFSYNEQFF. CDR3 nucleotides: TGTGCCGGACGGGACTTCTCCTACAATGAGCAGTTCTTC.

This sequence joins TRBV10-1 and TRBJ2-2, with D perhaps matching TRBD2 (5 bases). V was shortened by 6 bases and J by 4 bases, with 9 bases between the two germline ends. This CDR3 has 13 residues. The germline gives CDR1 WNHNN, CDR2 SYGVQD (reference sequence). The CDR3 loop reads CASRPDSTGELFF. DNA for the CDR3: TGCGCCAGCAGGCCGGACTCCACCGGGGAGCTGTTTTTT.